Listed here are 20 T cell receptor beta chains from one sample, sequenced in a study of shared clonotypes between healthy human individuals. Repertoires were generated with immunoSEQ multiplex PCR, while TCRdb's copy carries only in-frame clones and drops some. The sample yields 2,500,000 or so clones, approximately 94% seen once. The specimen was naive CD4+ T cells from PBMCs. Subset given: CD45RA+ positively selected. The receptor source for this set is a man younger than 30 in good health. Some clones in this sample may be carry-over from other donors' samples.

This clone was counted once. The chain has TRBV5-1 and TRBJ1-2; D uncertain. The CDR3 contains 14 residues. Germline V gene sequence: CDR1 SGHRS, CDR2 YFSETQ. Trimming took off 0 bases at V and 5 bases at J, with 11 bases between the two ends. The CDR3 protein is CASSLAGRPYGYTF. As DNA, the CDR3 is TGCGCCAGCAGCTTGGCAGGACGCCCATATGGCTACACCTTC.

The genes are TRBV5-6 and TRBJ1-1; D is possibly TRBD1 (5 bases). Germline CDR1 and CDR2: SGHDT and YYEEEE. Deletions cut 2 bases from V and 9 bases from J, with 14 bases between. CDR3 size: 13 residues. The CDR3 loop reads CASSFAQAGQAFF. CDR3 DNA sequence: TGTGCCAGCAGCTTCGCCCAGGCAGGGCAAGCTTTCTTT.

This rearrangement joins TRBV6-4 to TRBJ2-7; 9 positions match TRBD2. The germline CDR1 and CDR2 sequences are MRHNA and SNTAGT. The CDR3 sequence is 14 residues long. J gave up 5 bases and V 5 bases, and 7 bases lay outside the gene matches. CDR3 in amino acids: CASSISGSSDEQYF. The CDR3 coding sequence is TGTGCCAGCAGTATTAGCGGGAGTTCCGACGAGCAGTACTTC.

The chain has TRBV30 and TRBJ1-1; D not resolved. V lost 0 bases to trimming and J lost 10 bases, with 15 bases between them. CDR3 size: 13 residues. The germline CDR1 and CDR2 sequences are GTSNPN and SVGIG (reference sequence). CDR3 sequence reads: CAWSVPGVGRAFF. The DNA for the CDR3 is TGTGCCTGGAGTGTCCCCGGGGTAGGACGAGCTTTCTTT.

This clone appeared a single time. The chain joins TRBV9 to TRBJ1-2; tentatively, D is TRBD1 (6 bases). The CDR3 spans 18 residues. The germline V gene encodes CDR1 SGDLS and CDR2 YYNGEE. Trimming removed 0 bases at V and 0 bases at J, with 18 bases between. CDR3 in amino acids: CASSVEDSGPRTNYGYTF. DNA for the CDR3: TGTGCCAGCAGCGTAGAGGACAGCGGACCGCGGACTAACTATGGCTACACCTTC.

V is TRBV11-2 and J is TRBJ2-2; a possible D gene is TRBD2 (6 bases). This CDR3 spans 17 amino acids. V was pared by 0 bases and J by 5 bases, with 16 bases between. Germline CDR1 is SGHAT and CDR2 is FQNNGV. In nucleotides, the CDR3 is TGTGCCAGCAGCTTAGATCGTCTGGGAGGAGAAACCGGGGAGCTGTTTTTT. As protein: CASSLDRLGGETGELFF.

The chain combines TRBV28 with TRBJ2-1; 9 bases line up with TRBD1. The CDR3 has 19 amino acids. The V and J ends lost 4 bases and 0 bases, in that order; junction bases with no gene match: 13. Germline V CDR1 and CDR2: MDHEN, SYDVKM. The CDR3: CASSSQGGTGRSSYNEQFF. Here the CDR3 DNA reads TGTGCCAGCAGTTCTCAAGGGGGGACAGGGCGCAGCTCCTACAATGAGCAGTTCTTC.

The CDR3 region has the DNA TGTGCCAGCACCCAAACAGGGGCGGCTGGCTACACCTTC. Its protein is CASTQTGAAGYTF. V gene TRBV7-3 combines with J gene TRBJ1-2; 7 bases fit TRBD1. Germline trimming cut 7 bases from V and 7 bases from J; bases unmatched to any gene: 9. CDR1 SGHTA and CDR2 FQGTGA come from the germline V gene. The CDR3 covers 13 residues.

This clone is a singleton in its sample. The J gene is TRBJ1-1, the V gene TRBV18; unclear D gene. CDR3 size: 13 residues. V was pared by 3 bases and J by 10 bases, with 15 bases between. CDR1 and CDR2 (germline): KGHSH, LQKENI. The CDR3 loop is CASSPGLDQSAFF. The CDR3 region has the DNA TGTGCCAGCTCACCGGGTTTGGACCAGTCAGCTTTCTTT.

This sequence joins TRBV2 and TRBJ2-3; D assignment may be TRBD1 or TRBD2 (5 bases each). This CDR3 spans 15 amino acids. Per germline, CDR1 SNHLY and CDR2 FYNNEI. Trimming pared 4 bases from V and 6 bases from J, leaving 17 bases between. The CDR3: CASSGLGARADTQYF. Here the CDR3 DNA reads TGTGCCAGCAGTGGGCTCGGGGCACGAGCGGATACGCAGTATTTT. The full variable domain, with the rest looked up from reference TRBV2 and TRBJ2-3, is EPEVTQTPSHQVTQMGQEVILRCVPISNHLYFYWYRQILGQKVEFLVSFYNNEISEKSEIFDDQFSVERPDGSNFTLKIRSTKLEDSAMYFCASSGLGARADTQYFGPGTRLTVL.

This rearrangement joins TRBV10-1 to TRBJ2-7; possibly TRBD2 for D (5 bases). Germline V gene sequence: CDR1 WNHNN, CDR2 SYGVQD (reference sequence). Trimming removed 3 bases at V and 6 bases at J, with 18 bases between. This CDR3 contains 15 residues. CDR3 coding DNA: TGCGCCAGCAGTGATTGGACGGGAACCGGGGTCGAGCAGTACTTC. Amino acid sequence: CASSDWTGTGVEQYF.

The rearrangement links TRBV30 to TRBJ2-6, with 9 bases fitting TRBD1. CDR1 is GTSNPN and CDR2 is SVGIG in the germline V gene (reference sequence). The V segment lost 3 bases and the J segment 4 bases; nucleotides outside the gene matches: 4. This CDR3 is built from 15 residues. The CDR3 nucleotides read TGTGCCTGGAGGGGACAGGGCGTCGGGGCCAACGTCCTGACTTTC. Protein sequence: CAWRGQGVGANVLTF.

A single count supports this clone. The V and J genes are TRBV9 and TRBJ2-5; 11 nucleotides match TRBD1. This CDR3 has 16 amino acids. Germline loops: CDR1 SGDLS, CDR2 YYNGEE. V lost 4 bases and J lost 0; bases outside the gene matches: 5. DNA for the CDR3: TGTGCCAGCAGCCCCGGACAGGGGGCGTACCAAGAGACCCAGTACTTC. It specifies CASSPGQGAYQETQYF.

Only one count was recorded for this clone. V is TRBV28 and J is TRBJ2-4, with D unresolved. Germline V gene lookup returns CDR1 MDHEN and CDR2 SYDVKM. The V end lost 4 bases, the J end lost 6 bases, and 16 bases lay between the germline ends. This CDR3 is 15 amino acids long. The CDR3 sequence is CASSSFDIGRNIQYF. The CDR3 region has the DNA TGTGCCAGCAGTTCCTTCGACATAGGGCGAAACATTCAGTACTTC. The entire variable domain, with the rest obtained from reference TRBV28 and TRBJ2-4, is as follows: DVKVTQSSRYLVKRTGEKVFLECVQDMDHENMFWYRQDPGLGLRLIYFSYDVKMKEKGDIPEGYSVSREKKERFSLILESASTNQTSMYLCASSSFDIGRNIQYFGAGTRLSVL.

This clone was counted once. The chain couples TRBV18 to TRBJ2-7, with D perhaps matching TRBD2 (6 bases). The germline CDR1 and CDR2 sequences are KGHSH and LQKENI. This CDR3 has 14 amino acids. V dropped 8 bases and J dropped 3 bases, with 17 bases sitting between them. CDR3 sequence (DNA): TGTGCCAGCCGTCTAGGAGGGAGGTTCTACGAGCAGTACTTC. This sequence encodes CASRLGGRFYEQYF. Together with reference TRBV18 and TRBJ2-7, the CDR3 gives the full variable domain: NAGVMQNPRHLVRRRGQEARLRCSPMKGHSHVYWYRQLPEEGLKFMVYLQKENIIDESGMPKERFSAEFPKEGPSILRIQQVVRGDSAAYFCASRLGGRFYEQYFGPGTRLTVT.

The rearrangement links TRBV18 to TRBJ2-3, with unresolved D. With 0 bases removed from V and 4 bases from J, the gap between germline ends came to 8 bases. The CDR3 is 14 amino acids. CDR1 is KGHSH and CDR2 is LQKENI in the germline V gene. The CDR3 DNA reads TGTGCCAGCTCACCACCGGCGGCCCCAGATACGCAGTATTTT. Amino acid sequence: CASSPPAAPDTQYF.

This chain's CDR3 is CASSSSTGTGANVLTF. CDR3 coding DNA: TGTGCCAGCAGCTCCTCGACAGGGACTGGGGCCAACGTCCTGACTTTC. This rearrangement joins TRBV7-3 to TRBJ2-6; TRBD1 matches 7 bases. There are 16 residues in the CDR3. Germline CDR1 and CDR2: SGHTA and FQGTGA. V shed 4 bases and J 2 bases; nucleotides not matched to a gene: 5.

This clone turned up a few times. Within the sample, other DNA sequences also encode this same CDR3. The chain recombines TRBV7-3 with TRBJ1-1, with TRBD1 identical over 7 bases. The trim removed 3 bases at V and 2 bases at J, leaving 3 bases unmatched. CDR1 SGHTA and CDR2 FQGTGA come from the germline V gene. The CDR3 has 14 residues. Here the CDR3 reads CASSLTGKNTEAFF. CDR3 DNA sequence: TGTGCCAGCAGCTTGACAGGGAAAAACACTGAAGCTTTCTTT.

The chain is built from TRBV5-1 and TRBJ2-5; weak D call: TRBD1 (5 bases). This CDR3 comprises 13 residues. Trimming removed 4 bases from V and 0 bases from J, with 7 bases in between. Germline V gene lookup returns CDR1 SGHRS and CDR2 YFSETQ. CDR3 region: CASSLQDQETQYF. Here the CDR3 DNA reads TGCGCCAGCAGCCTACAGGACCAAGAGACCCAGTACTTC. Variable domain in full (rest from reference TRBV5-1 and TRBJ2-5): KAGVTQTPRYLIKTRGQQVTLSCSPISGHRSVSWYQQTPGQGLQFLFEYFSETQRNKGNFPGRFSGRQFSNSRSEMNVSTLELGDSALYLCASSLQDQETQYFGPGTRLLVL.

Only a few counts were recorded for this clone. The rearrangement joins TRBV19 to TRBJ1-5, with D unresolved. V lost 3 bases to trimming and J lost 6 bases, with 6 bases between them. In germline, CDR1 is LNHDA, CDR2 SQIVND (reference sequence). The CDR3 is made up of 12 amino acids. This CDR3 is CASSIWSQPQHF. CDR3 coding DNA: TGTGCCAGTAGTATCTGGTCTCAGCCCCAGCATTTT.